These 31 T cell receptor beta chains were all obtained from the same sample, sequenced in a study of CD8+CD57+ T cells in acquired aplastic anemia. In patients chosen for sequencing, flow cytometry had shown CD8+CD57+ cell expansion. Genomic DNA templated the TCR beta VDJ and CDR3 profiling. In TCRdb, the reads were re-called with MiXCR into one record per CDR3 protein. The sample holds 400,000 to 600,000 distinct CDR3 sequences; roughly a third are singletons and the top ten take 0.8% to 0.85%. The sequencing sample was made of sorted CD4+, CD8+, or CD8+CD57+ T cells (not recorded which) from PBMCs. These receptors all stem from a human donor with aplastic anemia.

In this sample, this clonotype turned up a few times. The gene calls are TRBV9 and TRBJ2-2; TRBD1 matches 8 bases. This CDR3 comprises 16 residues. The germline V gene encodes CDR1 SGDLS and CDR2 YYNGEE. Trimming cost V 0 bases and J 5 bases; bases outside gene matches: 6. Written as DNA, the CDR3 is TGTGCCAGCAGCGTAGCCCAGGGGGCATATACCGGGGAGCTGTTTTTT. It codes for CASSVAQGAYTGELFF.

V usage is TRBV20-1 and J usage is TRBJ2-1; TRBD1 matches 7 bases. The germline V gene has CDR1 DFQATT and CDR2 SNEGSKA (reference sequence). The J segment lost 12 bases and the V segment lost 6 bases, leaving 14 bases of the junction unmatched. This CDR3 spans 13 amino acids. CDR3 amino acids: CSARPRDRSGQFF. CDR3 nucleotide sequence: TGCAGTGCAAGACCCCGGGACAGATCTGGGCAGTTCTTC.

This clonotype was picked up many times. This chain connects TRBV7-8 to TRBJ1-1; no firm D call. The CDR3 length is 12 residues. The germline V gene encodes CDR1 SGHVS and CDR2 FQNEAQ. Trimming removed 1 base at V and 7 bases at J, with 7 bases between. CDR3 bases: TGTGCCAGCAGCTTAGTTGGGTATGAAGCTTTCTTT. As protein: CASSLVGYEAFF.

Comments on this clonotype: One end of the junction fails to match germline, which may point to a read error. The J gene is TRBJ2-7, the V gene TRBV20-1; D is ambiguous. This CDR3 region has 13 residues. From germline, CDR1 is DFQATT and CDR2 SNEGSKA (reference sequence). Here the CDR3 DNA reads TGCAGTGCTGGAGATCCCTTGGTCCACGAGCAGTACTTC. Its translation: CSAGDPLVHEQYF.

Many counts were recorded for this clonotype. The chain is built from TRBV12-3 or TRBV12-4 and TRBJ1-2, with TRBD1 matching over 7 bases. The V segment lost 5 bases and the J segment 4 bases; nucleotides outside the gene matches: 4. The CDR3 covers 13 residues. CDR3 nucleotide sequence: TGTGCCAGCAGTGGGGACAGTCGCTATGGCTACACCTTC. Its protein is CASSGDSRYGYTF.

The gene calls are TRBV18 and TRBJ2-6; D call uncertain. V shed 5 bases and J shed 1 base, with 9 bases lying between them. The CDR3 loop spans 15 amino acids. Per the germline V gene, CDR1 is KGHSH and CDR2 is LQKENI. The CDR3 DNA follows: TGTGCCAGCTCAGAGGCTCGGTCTGGGGCCAACGTCCTGACTTTC. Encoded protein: CASSEARSGANVLTF.

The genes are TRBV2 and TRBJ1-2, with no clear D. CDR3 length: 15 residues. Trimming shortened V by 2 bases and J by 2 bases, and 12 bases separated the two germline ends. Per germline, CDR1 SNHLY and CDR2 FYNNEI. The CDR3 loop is CASSEYGESNYGYTF. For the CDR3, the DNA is TGTGCCAGCAGTGAATACGGTGAAAGCAACTATGGCTACACCTTC.

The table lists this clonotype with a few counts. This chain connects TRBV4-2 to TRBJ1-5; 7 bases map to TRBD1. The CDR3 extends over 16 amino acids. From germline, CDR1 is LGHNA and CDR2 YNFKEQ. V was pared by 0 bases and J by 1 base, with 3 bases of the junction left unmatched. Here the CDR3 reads CASSQETGSSNQPQHF. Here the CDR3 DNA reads TGTGCCAGCAGCCAAGAGACAGGGTCGAGCAATCAGCCCCAGCATTTT.

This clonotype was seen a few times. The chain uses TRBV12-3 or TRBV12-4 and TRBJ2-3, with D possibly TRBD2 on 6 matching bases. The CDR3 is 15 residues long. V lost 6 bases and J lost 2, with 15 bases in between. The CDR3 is CASRRAWDSTDTQYF. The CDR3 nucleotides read TGTGCCAGCAGGCGAGCCTGGGACTCCACAGATACGCAGTATTTT.

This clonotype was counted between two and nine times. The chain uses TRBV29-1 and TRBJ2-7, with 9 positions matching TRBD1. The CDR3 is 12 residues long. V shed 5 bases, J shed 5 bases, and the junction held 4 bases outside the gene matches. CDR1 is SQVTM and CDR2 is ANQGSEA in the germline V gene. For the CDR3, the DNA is TGCAGCGTTAGGGACAGGGAGAACGAGCAGTACTTC. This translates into CSVRDRENEQYF.

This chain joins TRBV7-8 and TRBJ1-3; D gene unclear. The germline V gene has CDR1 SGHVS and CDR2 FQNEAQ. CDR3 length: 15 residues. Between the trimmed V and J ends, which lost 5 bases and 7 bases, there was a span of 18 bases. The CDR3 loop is CASSHRTPEYNTIYF. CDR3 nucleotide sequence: TGTGCCAGCAGCCATCGGACGCCGGAGTATAACACCATATATTTT.

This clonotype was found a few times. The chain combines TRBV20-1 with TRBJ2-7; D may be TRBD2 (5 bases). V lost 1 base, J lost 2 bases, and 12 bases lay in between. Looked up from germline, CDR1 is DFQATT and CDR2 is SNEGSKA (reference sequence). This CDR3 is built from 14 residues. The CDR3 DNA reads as TGCAGTGCTAGAGGGCGGGCCACCACCTACGAGCAGTACTTC. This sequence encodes CSARGRATTYEQYF.

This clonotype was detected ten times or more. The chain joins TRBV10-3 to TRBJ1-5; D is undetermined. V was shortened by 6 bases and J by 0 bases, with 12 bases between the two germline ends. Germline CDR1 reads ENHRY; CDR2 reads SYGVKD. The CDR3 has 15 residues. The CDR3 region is CAISWGGSSNQPQHF. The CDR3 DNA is TGTGCCATCAGCTGGGGAGGAAGTAGCAATCAGCCCCAGCATTTT.

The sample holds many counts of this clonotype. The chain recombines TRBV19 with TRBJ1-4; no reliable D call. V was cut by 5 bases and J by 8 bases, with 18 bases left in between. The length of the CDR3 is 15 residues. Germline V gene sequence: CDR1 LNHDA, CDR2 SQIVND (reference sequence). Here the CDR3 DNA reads TGTGCCAGTAGTGACCAGAGGAGGGTAGGAGAAAAACTGTTTTTT. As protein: CASSDQRRVGEKLFF.

The CDR3 here is CASSSGLAGYNEQFF. For the CDR3, the DNA is TGTGCCAGCAGTTCGGGACTAGCGGGATACAATGAGCAGTTCTTC. The rearrangement joins TRBV12-3 or TRBV12-4 to TRBJ2-1; 13 nucleotides align to TRBD2. This CDR3 is 15 amino acids long. V shed 4 bases and J 4 bases; nucleotides not matched to a gene: 1.

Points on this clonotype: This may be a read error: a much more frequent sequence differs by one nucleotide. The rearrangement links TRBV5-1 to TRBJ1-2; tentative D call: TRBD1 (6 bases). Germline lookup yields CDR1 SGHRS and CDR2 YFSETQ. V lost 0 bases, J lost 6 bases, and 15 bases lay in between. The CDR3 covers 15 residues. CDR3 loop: CASSLVPGDNHGYTF. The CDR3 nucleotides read TGCGCCAGCAGCTTGGTCCCAGGGGACAACCATGGCTACACCTTC.

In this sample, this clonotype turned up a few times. Written as DNA, the CDR3 is TGCAGCGTAATTGGGACAGGGAACACCGGGGAGCTGTTTTTT. Its protein is CSVIGTGNTGELFF. V and J are TRBV29-1 and TRBJ2-2; 8 bases line up with TRBD1. V shed 6 bases, J shed 1 base, and the junction held 4 bases outside the gene matches. The CDR3 runs 14 residues. Germline lookup yields CDR1 SQVTM and CDR2 ANQGSEA.

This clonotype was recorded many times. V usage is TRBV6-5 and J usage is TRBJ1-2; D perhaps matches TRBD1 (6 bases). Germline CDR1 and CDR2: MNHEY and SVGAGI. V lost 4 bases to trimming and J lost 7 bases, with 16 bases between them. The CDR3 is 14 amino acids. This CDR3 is CASSSLAGESGYTF. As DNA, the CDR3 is TGTGCCAGCAGTTCGCTGGCAGGGGAGAGTGGCTACACCTTC.

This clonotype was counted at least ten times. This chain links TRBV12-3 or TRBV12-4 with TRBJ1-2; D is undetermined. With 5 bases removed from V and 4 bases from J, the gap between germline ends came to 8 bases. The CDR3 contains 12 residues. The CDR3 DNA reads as TGTGCCAGCAGTCTGGACGCCTATGGCTACACCTTC. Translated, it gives CASSLDAYGYTF.

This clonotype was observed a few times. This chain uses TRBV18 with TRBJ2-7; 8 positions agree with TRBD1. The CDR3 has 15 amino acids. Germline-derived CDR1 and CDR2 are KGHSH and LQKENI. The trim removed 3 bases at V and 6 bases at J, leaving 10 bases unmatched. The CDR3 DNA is TGTGCCAGCTCACCCTTAGACAGGGGAGATTCCGAGCAGTACTTC. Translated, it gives CASSPLDRGDSEQYF.

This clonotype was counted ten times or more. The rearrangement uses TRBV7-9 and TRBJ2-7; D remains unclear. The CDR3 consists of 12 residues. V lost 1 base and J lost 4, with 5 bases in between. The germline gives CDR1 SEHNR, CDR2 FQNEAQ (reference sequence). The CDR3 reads CASSLVAYEQYF. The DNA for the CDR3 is TGTGCCAGCAGCTTAGTTGCTTACGAGCAGTACTTC. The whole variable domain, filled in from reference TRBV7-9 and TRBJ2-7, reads DTGVSQNPRHKITKRGQNVTFRCDPISEHNRLYWYRQTLGQGPEFLTYFQNEAQLEKSRLLSDRFSAERPKGSFSTLEIQRTEQGDSAMYLCASSLVAYEQYFGPGTRLTVT.

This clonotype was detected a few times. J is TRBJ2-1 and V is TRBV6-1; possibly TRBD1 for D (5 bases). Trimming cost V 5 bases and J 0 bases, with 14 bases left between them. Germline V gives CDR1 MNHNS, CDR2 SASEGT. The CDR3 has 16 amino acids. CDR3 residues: CASSTTGAGSYNEQFF. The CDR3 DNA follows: TGTGCCAGCAGTACAACAGGAGCAGGCTCCTACAATGAGCAGTTCTTC.

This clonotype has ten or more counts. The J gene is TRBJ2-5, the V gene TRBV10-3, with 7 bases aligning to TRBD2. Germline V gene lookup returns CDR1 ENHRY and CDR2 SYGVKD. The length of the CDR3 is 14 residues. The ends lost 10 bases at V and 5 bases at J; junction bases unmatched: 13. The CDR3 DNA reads TGTGCCACCTGGCCAGGGAGGGCTGGGGAGACCCAGTACTTC. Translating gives CATWPGRAGETQYF.

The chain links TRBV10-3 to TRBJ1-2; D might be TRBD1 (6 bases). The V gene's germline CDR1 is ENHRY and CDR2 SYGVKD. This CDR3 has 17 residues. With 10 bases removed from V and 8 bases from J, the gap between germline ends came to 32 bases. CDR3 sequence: CATRDTGRGSSWDGYTF. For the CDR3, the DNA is TGTGCCACCAGAGACACGGGCAGGGGATCGTCCTGGGACGGCTACACCTTC.

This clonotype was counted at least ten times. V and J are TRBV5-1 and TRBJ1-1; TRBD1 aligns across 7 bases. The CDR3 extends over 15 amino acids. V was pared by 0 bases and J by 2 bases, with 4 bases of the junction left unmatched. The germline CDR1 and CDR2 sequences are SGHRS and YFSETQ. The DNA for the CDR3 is TGCGCCAGCAGCTTGGTCGGGACAGCTAACACTGAAGCTTTCTTT. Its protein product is CASSLVGTANTEAFF. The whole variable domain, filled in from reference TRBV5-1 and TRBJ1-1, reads KAGVTQTPRYLIKTRGQQVTLSCSPISGHRSVSWYQQTPGQGLQFLFEYFSETQRNKGNFPGRFSGRQFSNSRSEMNVSTLELGDSALYLCASSLVGTANTEAFFGQGTRLTVV.

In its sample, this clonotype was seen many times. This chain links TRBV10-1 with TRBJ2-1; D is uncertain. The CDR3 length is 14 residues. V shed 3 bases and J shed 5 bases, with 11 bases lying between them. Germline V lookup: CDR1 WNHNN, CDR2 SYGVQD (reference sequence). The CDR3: CASSDMGMDNEQFF. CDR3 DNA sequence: TGCGCCAGCAGTGATATGGGAATGGACAATGAGCAGTTCTTC.

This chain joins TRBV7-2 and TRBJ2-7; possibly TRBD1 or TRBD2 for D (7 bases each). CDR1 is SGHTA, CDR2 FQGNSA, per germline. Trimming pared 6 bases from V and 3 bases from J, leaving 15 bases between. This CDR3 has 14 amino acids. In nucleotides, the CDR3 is TGTGCCAGCAGGTCAGGGGGGGAACTCTACGAGCAGTACTTC. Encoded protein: CASRSGGELYEQYF. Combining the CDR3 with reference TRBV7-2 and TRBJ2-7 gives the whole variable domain GAGVSQSPSNKVTEKGKDVELRCDPISGHTALYWYRQSLGQGLEFLIYFQGNSAPDKSGLPSDRFSAERTGGSVSTLTIQRTQQEDSAVYLCASRSGGELYEQYFGPGTRLTVT.

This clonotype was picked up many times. The CDR3 loop is CSVEGRTGTDTQYF. The CDR3 DNA follows: TGCAGCGTTGAAGGGCGGACAGGGACAGATACGCAGTATTTT. The rearrangement links TRBV29-1 to TRBJ2-3; 8 bases fit TRBD1. The CDR3 covers 14 residues. Germline V gives CDR1 SQVTM, CDR2 ANQGSEA. J lost 3 bases, V lost 1 base, and 3 bases had no gene match.

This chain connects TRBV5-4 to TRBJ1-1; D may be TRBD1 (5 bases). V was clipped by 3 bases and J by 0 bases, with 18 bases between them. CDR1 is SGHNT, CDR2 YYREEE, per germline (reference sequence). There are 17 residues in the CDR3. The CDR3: CASSWKVGGAMNTEAFF. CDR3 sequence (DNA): TGTGCCAGCAGCTGGAAAGTTGGCGGGGCCATGAACACTGAAGCTTTCTTT.

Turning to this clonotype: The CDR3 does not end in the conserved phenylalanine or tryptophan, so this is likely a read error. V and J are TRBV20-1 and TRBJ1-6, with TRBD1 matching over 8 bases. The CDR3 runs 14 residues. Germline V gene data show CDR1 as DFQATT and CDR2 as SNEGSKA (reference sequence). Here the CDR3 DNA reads TGCGGTGCAACTGGGACAGGACGAGGATCACCCCTCCACTTG. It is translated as CGATGTGRGSPLHL.

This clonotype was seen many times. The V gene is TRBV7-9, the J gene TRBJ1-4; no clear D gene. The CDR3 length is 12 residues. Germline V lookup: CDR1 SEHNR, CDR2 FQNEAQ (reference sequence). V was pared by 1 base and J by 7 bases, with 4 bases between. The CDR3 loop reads CASSLGSEKLFF. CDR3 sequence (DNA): TGTGCCAGCAGCTTAGGGAGTGAAAAACTGTTTTTT.